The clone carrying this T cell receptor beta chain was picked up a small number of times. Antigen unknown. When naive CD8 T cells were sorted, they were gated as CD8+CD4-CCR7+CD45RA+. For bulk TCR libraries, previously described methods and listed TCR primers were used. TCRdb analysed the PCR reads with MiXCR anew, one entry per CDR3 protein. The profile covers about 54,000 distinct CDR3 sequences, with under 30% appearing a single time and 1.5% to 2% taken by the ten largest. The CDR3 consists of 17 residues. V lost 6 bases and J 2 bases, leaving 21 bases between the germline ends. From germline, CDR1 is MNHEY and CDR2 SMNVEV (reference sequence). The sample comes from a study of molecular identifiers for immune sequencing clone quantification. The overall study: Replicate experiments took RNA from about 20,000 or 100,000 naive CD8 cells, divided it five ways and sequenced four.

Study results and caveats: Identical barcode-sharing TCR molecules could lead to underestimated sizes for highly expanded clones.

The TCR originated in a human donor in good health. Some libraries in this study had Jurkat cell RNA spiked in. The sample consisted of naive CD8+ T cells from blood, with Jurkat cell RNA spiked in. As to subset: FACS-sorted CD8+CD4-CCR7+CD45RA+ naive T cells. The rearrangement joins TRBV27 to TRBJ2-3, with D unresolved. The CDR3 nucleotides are TGTGCCAGCAGCTTAAGTCGGCTCAACCCGAACACAGATACGCAGTATTTT. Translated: CASSLSRLNPNTDTQYF.